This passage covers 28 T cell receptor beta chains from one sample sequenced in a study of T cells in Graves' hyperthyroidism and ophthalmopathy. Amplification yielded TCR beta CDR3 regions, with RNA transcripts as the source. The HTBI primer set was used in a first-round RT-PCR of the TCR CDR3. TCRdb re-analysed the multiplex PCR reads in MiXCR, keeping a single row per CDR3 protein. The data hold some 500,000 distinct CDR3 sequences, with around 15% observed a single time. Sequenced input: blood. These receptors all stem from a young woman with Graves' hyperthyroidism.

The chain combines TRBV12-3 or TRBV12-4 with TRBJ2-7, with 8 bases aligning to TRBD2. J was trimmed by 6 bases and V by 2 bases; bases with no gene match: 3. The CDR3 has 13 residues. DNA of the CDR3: TGTGCCAGCAGTTTAAGCGGGGGCACCGAGCAGTACTTC. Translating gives CASSLSGGTEQYF.

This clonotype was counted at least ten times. This CDR3 reads CATSLRPSTDTQYF. In nucleotides, the CDR3 is TGTGCCACCAGCTTACGACCCAGCACAGATACGCAGTATTTT. This sequence joins TRBV15 and TRBJ2-3; D not certain. The CDR3 runs 14 residues. CDR1 and CDR2 from the germline V gene are LNHNV and YYDKDF (reference sequence). The germline V and J ends were trimmed by 5 bases and 0 bases, with 9 bases remaining between them.

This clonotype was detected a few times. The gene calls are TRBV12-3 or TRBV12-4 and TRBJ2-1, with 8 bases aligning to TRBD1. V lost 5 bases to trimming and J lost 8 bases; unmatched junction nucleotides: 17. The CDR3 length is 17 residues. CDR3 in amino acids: CASSRPGQVEFRDEQFF. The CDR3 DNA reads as TGTGCCAGCAGTAGACCGGGACAGGTAGAGTTTCGTGATGAGCAGTTCTTC.

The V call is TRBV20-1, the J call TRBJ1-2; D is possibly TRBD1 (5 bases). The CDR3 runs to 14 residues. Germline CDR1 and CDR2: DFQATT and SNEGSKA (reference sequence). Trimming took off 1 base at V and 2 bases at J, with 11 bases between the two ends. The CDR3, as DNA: TGCAGTGCTAGAGGGGACTCCGGGAACTATGGCTACACCTTC. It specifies CSARGDSGNYGYTF.

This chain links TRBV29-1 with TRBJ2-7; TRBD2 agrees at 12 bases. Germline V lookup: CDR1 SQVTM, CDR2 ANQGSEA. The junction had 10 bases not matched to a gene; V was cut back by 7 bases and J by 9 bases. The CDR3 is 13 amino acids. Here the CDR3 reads CSAGGLAGGLQYF. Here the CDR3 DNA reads TGCAGCGCCGGAGGTCTAGCGGGAGGGTTGCAGTACTTC.

CDR3 in DNA: TGTGCCTGGAGTGGGATTAGCGGGAGCGAGTGGCTATATATGCAGTATTTT. Its protein product is CAWSGISGSEWLYMQYF. This sequence joins TRBV30 and TRBJ2-3; TRBD2 matches 9 bases. The V gene's germline CDR1 is GTSNPN and CDR2 SVGIG (reference sequence). The CDR3 consists of 17 residues. J lost 11 bases, V lost 1 base, and 19 bases had no gene match.

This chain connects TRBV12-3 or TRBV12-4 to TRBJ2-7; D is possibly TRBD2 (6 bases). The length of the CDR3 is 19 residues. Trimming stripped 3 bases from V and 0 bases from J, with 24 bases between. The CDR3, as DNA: TGTGCCAGCAGTTTGTCCCCGCCTGGGGGGTCGAAATACTCCTACGAGCAGTACGTC. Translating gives CASSLSPPGGSKYSYEQYV.

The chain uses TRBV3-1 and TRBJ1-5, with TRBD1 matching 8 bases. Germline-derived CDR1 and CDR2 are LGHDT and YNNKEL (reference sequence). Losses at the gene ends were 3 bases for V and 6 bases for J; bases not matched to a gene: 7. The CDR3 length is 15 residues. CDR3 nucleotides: TGTGCCAGCAGCCATTCTGACAGGGGACCTCAGCCCCAGCATTTT. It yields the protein CASSHSDRGPQPQHF.

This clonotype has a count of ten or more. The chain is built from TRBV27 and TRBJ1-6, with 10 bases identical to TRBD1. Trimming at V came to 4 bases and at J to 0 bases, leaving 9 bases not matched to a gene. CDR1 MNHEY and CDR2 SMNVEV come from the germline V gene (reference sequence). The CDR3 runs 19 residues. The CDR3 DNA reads TGTGCCAGCAGTTCGGCTCGACAGGGGGCCTTCTCCTATAATTCACCCCTCCACTTT. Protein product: CASSSARQGAFSYNSPLHF.

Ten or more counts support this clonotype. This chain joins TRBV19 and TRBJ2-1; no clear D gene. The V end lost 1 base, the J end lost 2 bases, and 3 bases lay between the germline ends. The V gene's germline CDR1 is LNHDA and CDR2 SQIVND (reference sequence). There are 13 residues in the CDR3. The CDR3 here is CASSIGAYNEQFF. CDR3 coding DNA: TGTGCCAGTAGTATAGGTGCCTACAATGAGCAGTTCTTC.

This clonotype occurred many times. CDR3 in amino acids: CAWSVPRGGNYQETQYF. CDR3 nucleotides: TGTGCCTGGAGTGTACCCAGAGGGGGAAACTACCAAGAGACCCAGTACTTC. J is TRBJ2-5 and V is TRBV30; D is perhaps TRBD1 (6 bases). CDR1 and CDR2 from the germline V gene are GTSNPN and SVGIG (reference sequence). V lost 0 bases and J 0 bases, leaving 17 bases between the germline ends. This CDR3 comprises 17 residues.

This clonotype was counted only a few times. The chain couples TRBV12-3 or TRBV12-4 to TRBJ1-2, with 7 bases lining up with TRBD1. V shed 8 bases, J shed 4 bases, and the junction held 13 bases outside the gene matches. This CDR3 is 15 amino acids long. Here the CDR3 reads CASGRPSGTAYGYTF. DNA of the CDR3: TGTGCCAGCGGCCGGCCCTCCGGGACAGCCTATGGCTACACCTTC.

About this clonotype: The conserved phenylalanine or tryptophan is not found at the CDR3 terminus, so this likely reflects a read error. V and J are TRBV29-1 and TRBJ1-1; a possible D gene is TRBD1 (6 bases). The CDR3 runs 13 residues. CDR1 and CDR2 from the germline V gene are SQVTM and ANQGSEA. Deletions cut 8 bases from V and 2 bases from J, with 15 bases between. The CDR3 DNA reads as TGCAGCTGGACAGTAAATTCTAACACTGAAGCTTTCTCT. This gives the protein CSWTVNSNTEAFS.

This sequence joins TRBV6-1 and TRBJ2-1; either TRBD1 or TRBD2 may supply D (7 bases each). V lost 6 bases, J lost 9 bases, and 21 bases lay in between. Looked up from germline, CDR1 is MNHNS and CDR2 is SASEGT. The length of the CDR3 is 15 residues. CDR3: CASRPEGAGTTEQFF. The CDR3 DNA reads TGTGCCAGCAGGCCAGAGGGGGCGGGGACTACTGAGCAGTTCTTC.

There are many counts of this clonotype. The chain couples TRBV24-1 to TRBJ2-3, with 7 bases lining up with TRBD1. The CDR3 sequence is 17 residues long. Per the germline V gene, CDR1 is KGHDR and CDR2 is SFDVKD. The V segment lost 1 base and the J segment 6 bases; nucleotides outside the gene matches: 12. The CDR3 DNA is TGTGCCACCAGTGATTTCTCTCCCGGGACAGTGGGGGATACGCAGTATTTT. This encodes CATSDFSPGTVGDTQYF.

This CDR3 is CASSQEDSRESSYEQYV. CDR3 in DNA: TGTGCCAGCAGCCAAGAAGACTCGCGGGAGAGCTCCTACGAGCAGTACGTC. The V call is TRBV14, the J call TRBJ2-7; 7 bases align to TRBD2. Germline assignment: CDR1 SGHDN and CDR2 FVKESK. V dropped 0 bases and J dropped 0; count of bases not matched to a gene: 8. There are 17 residues in the CDR3.

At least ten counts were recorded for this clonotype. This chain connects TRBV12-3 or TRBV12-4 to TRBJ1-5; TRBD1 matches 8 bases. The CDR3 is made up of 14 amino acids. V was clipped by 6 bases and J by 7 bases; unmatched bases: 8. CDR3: CASSTGTGRQPQHF. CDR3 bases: TGTGCCAGCAGCACCGGGACAGGACGCCAGCCCCAGCATTTT.

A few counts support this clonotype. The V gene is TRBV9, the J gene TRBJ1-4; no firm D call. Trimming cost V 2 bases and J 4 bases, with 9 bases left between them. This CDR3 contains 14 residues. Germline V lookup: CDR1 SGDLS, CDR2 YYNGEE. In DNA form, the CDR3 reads TGTGCCAGCAGCGTTGGCCCTTATAATGAAAAACTGTTTTTT. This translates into CASSVGPYNEKLFF.

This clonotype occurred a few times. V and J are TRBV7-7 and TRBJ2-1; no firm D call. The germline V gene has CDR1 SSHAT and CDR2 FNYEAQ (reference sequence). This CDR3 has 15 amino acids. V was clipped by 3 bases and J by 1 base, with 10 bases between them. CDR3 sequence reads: CASSFDADSYNEQFF. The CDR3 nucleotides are TGTGCCAGCAGCTTCGACGCCGATTCCTACAATGAGCAGTTCTTC.

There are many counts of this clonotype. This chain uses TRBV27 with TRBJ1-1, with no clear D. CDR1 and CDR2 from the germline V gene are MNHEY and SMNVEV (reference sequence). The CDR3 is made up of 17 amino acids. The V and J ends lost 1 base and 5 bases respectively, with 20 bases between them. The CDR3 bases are TGTGCCAGCAGTTTATTGTCCTTCTATGGCCGCCCGACTGAAGCTTTCTTT. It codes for CASSLLSFYGRPTEAFF.

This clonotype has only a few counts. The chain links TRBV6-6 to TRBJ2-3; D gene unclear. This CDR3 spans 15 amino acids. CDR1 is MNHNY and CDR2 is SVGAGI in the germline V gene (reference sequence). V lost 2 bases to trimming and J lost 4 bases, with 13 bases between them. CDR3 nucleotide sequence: TGTGCCAGCAGTTACGTTTGGGAAGGCGCAGATACGCAGTATTTT. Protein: CASSYVWEGADTQYF.

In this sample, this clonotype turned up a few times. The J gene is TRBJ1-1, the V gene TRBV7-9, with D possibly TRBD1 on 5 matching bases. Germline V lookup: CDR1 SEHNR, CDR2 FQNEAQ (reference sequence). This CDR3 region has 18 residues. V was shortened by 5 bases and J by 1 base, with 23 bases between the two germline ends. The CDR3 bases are TGTGCCAGCAGCCCTTCCCCGGGACTGGGAGTTTCGAACACTGAAGCTTTCTTT. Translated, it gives CASSPSPGLGVSNTEAFF.

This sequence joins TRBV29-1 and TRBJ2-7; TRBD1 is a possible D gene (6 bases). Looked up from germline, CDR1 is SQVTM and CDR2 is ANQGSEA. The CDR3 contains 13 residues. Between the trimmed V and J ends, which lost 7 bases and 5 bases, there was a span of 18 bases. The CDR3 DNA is TGCAGCGCCAAAGAGAACAGGGACCACGAGCAGTACTTC. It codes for CSAKENRDHEQYF.

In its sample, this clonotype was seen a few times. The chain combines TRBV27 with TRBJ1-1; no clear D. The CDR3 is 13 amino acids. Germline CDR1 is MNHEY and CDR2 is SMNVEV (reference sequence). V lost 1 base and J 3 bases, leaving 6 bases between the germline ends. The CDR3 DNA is TGTGCCAGCAGTTTATGGGTGGACACTGAAGCTTTCTTT. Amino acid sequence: CASSLWVDTEAFF.

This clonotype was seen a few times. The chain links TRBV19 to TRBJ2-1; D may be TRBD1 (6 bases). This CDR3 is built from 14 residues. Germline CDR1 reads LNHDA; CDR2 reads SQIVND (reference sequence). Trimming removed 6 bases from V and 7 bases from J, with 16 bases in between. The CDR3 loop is CASSSPGVGNEQFF. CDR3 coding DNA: TGTGCCAGTAGCTCTCCAGGGGTCGGGAATGAGCAGTTCTTC.

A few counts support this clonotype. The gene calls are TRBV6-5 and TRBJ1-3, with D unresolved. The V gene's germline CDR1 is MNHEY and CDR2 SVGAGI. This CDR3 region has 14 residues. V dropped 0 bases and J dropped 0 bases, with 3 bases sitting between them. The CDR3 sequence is CASSYSFSGNTIYF. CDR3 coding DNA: TGTGCCAGCAGTTACTCCTTCTCTGGAAACACCATATATTTT.

The CDR3 coding sequence is TGCAGTGCTAGAGGGCGAACAGGGGGCGAGGAGACCCAGTACTTC. It codes for CSARGRTGGEETQYF. The chain couples TRBV20-1 to TRBJ2-5, with 9 bases lining up with TRBD1. Germline CDR1 DFQATT, CDR2 SNEGSKA (reference sequence). With V trimmed by 1 base and J by 5 bases, 8 bases remained unmatched. There are 15 residues in the CDR3.

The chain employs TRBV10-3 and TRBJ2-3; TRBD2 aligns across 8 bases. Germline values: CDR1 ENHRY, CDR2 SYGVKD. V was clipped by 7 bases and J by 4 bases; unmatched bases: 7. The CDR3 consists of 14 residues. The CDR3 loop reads CAIILSGRADTQYF. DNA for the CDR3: TGTGCCATCATCCTGAGCGGGAGAGCAGATACGCAGTATTTT.